Listed below are T cell receptor beta chains from one sample, sequenced in a study of blood T cell repertoires in COVID-19. Profiling relied on immunoSEQ multiplex PCR, and the TCRdb table lists in-frame clones only, not all of them. Counted here are about 140,000 clones, 65% to 80% occurring once; the ten biggest clones make up 1.9%. Source material: peripheral blood. The receptor source for this set is a woman between 55 and 75 years old with acute or convalescent COVID-19. The CDR3 runs from the conserved cysteine through the conserved F or W. The D gene is left open where the match is weak. The size of a clone is reported for some rows only, either as once, few or many, or as a class for expanded clones.

.,.,TRBV11-2,TRBJ2-5,11,CASSSSETQYF,TGTGCCAGCAGCTCTTCTGAGACCCAGTACTTC
.,.,TRBV10-3,TRBJ2-1,12,CAISFGNGEQFF,TGTGCCATCAGTTTCGGTAATGGTGAGCAGTTCTTC
.,TRBD2,TRBV7-6,TRBJ2-5,16,CASSPLLAGGQETQYF,TGTGCCAGCAGCCCCCTTCTAGCGGGAGGCCAAGAGACCCAGTACTTC
.,.,TRBV3-1/TRBV3-2,TRBJ2-5,13,CASSQGLQETQYF,TGTGCCAGCAGCCAAGGGCTGCAAGAGACCCAGTACTTC
.,TRBD1,TRBV6-2/TRBV6-3,TRBJ2-7,15,CASSNRGALIYEQYF,TGTGCCAGCAGTAACAGGGGCGCCCTAATCTACGAGCAGTACTTC
.,TRBD2,TRBV6-5,TRBJ2-1,13,CASRLGLAEKQFF,TGTGCCAGCAGATTGGGGCTAGCGGAAAAGCAGTTCTTC
.,.,TRBV19,TRBJ1-5,13,CASRIRSNQPQHF,TGTGCCAGTAGGATTAGAAGCAATCAGCCCCAGCATTTT
.,TRBD2,TRBV6-6,TRBJ2-7,15,CASNTGTSGPYEQYF,TGTGCCAGCAATACCGGGACTAGCGGGCCCTACGAGCAGTACTTC
few,TRBD2,TRBV27,TRBJ2-1,15,CASSYLAGPYNEQFF,TGTGCCAGCAGTTACCTAGCGGGCCCCTACAATGAGCAGTTCTTC
.,TRBD2,TRBV24-1,TRBJ2-1,17,CATGGLAGGSSYNEQFF,TGTGCCACCGGGGGACTAGCGGGGGGAAGCTCCTACAATGAGCAGTTCTTC
.,.,TRBV6-5,TRBJ2-1,15,CASRQNRVSYNEQFF,TGTGCCAGCAGGCAAAACAGGGTCTCCTACAATGAGCAGTTCTTC
few,.,TRBV6-2/TRBV6-3,TRBJ2-1,13,CASRYATSREQFF,TGTGCCAGCAGGTACGCCACTAGCAGGGAGCAGTTCTTC
.,.,TRBV9,TRBJ1-1,13,CASSVTGNTEAFF,TGTGCCAGCAGCGTGACGGGGAACACTGAAGCTTTCTTT
few,.,TRBV18,TRBJ2-2,16,CASSPQDSANTGELFF,TGTGCCAGCTCACCACAGGACTCCGCGAACACCGGGGAGCTGTTTTTT
.,TRBD1,TRBV2,TRBJ2-5,12,CASEGAQETQYF,TGTGCCAGCGAGGGGGCCCAAGAGACCCAGTACTTC
.,.,TRBV6-5,TRBJ2-7,15,CASPGPGLRVGEQYF,TGTGCCAGCCCGGGACCGGGACTCAGGGTTGGGGAGCAGTACTTC
.,TRBD2,TRBV15,TRBJ2-1,16,CATSTRTSGSYNEQFF,TGTGCCACCAGCACACGGACTAGCGGTTCCTACAATGAGCAGTTCTTC
once,.,TRBV19,TRBJ2-7,14,CASSISSGLYEQYF,TGTGCCAGTAGTATTTCCAGCGGGCTCTACGAGCAGTACTTC
.,TRBD1,TRBV30,TRBJ1-6,14,CAWAGTGANSPLHF,TGTGCCTGGGCCGGGACAGGGGCAAATTCACCCCTCCACTTT
.,.,TRBV6-6,TRBJ1-1,15,CASSYSMGRVTEAFF,TGTGCCAGCAGTTACTCGATGGGGAGGGTTACTGAAGCTTTCTTT
.,TRBD1,TRBV28,TRBJ1-4,15,CASSGNRGGNEKLFF,TGTGCCAGCAGTGGCAACAGGGGAGGCAATGAAAAACTGTTTTTT
.,.,TRBV28,TRBJ2-7,11,CASTTTYEQYF,TGTGCCAGTACGACTACGTACGAGCAGTACTTC
.,.,TRBV7-9,TRBJ2-1,15,CASSLGLSSYNEQFF,TGTGCCAGCAGCTTGGGGCTGAGCTCCTACAATGAGCAGTTCTTC
.,.,TRBV10-2,TRBJ1-6,12,CASRTRGSPLHF,TGCGCCAGCAGAACCCGCGGTTCACCCCTCCACTTT
.,TRBD2,TRBV7-9,TRBJ2-3,15,CASSLGGGRADTQYF,TGTGCCAGCAGCTTAGGAGGCGGGAGGGCAGATACGCAGTATTTT
.,.,TRBV15,TRBJ2-3,12,CATSQDTDTQYF,TGTGCCACCAGCCAGGACACAGATACGCAGTATTTT
.,TRBD1,TRBV9,TRBJ2-7,16,CASSPRGGQGNYEQYF,TGTGCCAGCAGCCCCCGGGGGGGACAGGGGAACTACGAGCAGTACTTC
once,TRBD2,TRBV10-2,TRBJ2-3,15,CASRPGTSGRETQYF,TGCGCCAGCAGACCCGGGACTAGCGGGAGAGAGACGCAGTATTTT
.,TRBD2,TRBV3-1/TRBV3-2,TRBJ2-7,15,CASSLGTSGRGEQYF,TGTGCCAGCAGCCTAGGGACTAGCGGGAGGGGCGAGCAGTACTTC
.,TRBD2,TRBV7-9,TRBJ2-1,14,CASSSGLARNEQFF,TGTGCCAGCAGCTCGGGACTAGCGCGCAATGAGCAGTTCTTC
.,.,TRBV28,TRBJ2-1,11,CASSPNNEQFF,TGTGCCAGCAGTCCCAATAATGAGCAGTTCTTC
once,TRBD1,TRBV5-6,TRBJ2-7,16,CASSLVPTGAADEQYF,TGTGCCAGCAGCTTGGTCCCGACAGGGGCGGCGGACGAGCAGTACTTC